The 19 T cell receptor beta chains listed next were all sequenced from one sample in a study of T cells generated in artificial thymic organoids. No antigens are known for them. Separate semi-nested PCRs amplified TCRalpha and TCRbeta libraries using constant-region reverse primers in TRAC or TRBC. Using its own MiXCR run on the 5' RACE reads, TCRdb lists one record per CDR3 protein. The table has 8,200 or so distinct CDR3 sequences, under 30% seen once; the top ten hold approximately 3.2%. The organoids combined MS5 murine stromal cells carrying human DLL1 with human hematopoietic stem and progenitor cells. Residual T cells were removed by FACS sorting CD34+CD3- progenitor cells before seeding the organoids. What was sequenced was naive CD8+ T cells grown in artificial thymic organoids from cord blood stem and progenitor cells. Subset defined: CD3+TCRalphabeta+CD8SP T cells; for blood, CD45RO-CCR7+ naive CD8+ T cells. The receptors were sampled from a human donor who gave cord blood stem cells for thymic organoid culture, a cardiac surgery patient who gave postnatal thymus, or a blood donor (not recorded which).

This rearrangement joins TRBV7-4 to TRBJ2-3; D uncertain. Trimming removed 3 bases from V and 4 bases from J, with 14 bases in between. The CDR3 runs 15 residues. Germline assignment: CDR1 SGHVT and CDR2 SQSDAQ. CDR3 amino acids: CASSLPPLFADTQYF. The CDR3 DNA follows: TGTGCCAGCAGCTTGCCTCCCCTCTTCGCAGATACGCAGTATTTT.

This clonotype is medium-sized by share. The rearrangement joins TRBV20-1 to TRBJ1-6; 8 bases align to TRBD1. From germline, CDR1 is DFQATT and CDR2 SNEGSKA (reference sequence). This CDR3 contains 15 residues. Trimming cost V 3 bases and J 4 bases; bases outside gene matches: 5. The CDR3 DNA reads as TGCAGTGCTAGCTCGTACAGGGGGTATAATTCACCCCTCCACTTT. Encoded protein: CSASSYRGYNSPLHF.

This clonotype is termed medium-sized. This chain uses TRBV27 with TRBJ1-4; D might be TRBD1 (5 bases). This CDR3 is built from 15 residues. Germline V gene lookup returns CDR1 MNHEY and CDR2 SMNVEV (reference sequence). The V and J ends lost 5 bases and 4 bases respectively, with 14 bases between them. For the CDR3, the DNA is TGTGCCAGCAGTCGTACGGGACCCTTTAATGAAAAACTGTTTTTT. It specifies CASSRTGPFNEKLFF.

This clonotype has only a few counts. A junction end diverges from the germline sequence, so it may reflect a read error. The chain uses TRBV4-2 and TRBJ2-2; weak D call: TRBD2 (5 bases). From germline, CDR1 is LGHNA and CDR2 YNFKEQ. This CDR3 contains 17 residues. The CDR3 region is CASSQVPRRCNTGEPFF. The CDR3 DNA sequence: TGTGCCAGCAGCCAAGTTCCCAGAAGGTGTAACACCGGGGAGCCGTTTTTT.

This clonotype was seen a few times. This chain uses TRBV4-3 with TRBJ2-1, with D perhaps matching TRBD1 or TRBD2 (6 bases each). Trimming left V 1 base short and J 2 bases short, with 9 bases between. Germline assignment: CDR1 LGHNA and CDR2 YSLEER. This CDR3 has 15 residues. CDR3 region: CASSQAGATYNEQFF. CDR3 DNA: TGCGCCAGCAGCCAAGCGGGGGCGACCTACAATGAGCAGTTCTTC.

The CDR3 bases are TGTGCCAGCAGTTTAGTCCCCGGTCTTGAAGCTTTCTTT. It specifies CASSLVPGLEAFF. The chain links TRBV12-3 or TRBV12-4 to TRBJ1-1, with D unclear. Trimming took off 1 base at V and 7 bases at J, with 10 bases between the two ends. This CDR3 has 13 amino acids.

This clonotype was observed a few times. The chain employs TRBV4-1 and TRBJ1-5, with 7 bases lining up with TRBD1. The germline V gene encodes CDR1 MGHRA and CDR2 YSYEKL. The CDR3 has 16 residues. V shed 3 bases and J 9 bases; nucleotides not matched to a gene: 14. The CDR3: CASSHVQQGEGGPQHF. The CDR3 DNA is TGCGCCAGCAGCCATGTCCAGCAGGGGGAGGGGGGGCCCCAGCATTTT.

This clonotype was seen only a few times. CDR3 sequence reads: CASSRQGALNYGYTF. CDR3 bases: TGTGCCAGCTCACGCCAGGGGGCCCTTAACTATGGCTACACCTTC. The chain employs TRBV18 and TRBJ1-2; 8 bases agree with TRBD1. Germline V gene data show CDR1 as KGHSH and CDR2 as LQKENI. CDR3 length equals 15 residues. V dropped 4 bases and J dropped 1; count of bases not matched to a gene: 5.

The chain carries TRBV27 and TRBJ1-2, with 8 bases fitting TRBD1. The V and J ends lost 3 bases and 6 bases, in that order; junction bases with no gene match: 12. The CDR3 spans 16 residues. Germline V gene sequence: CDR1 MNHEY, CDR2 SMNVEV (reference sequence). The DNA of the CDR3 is TGTGCCAGCAGTTTCCGCAGGGGGCGCCCCCGGGATGGCTACACCTTC. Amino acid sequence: CASSFRRGRPRDGYTF.

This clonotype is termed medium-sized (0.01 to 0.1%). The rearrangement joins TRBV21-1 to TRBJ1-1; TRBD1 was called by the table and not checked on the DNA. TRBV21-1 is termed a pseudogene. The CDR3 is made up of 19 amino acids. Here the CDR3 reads CASSKGLAGEPGLNTEAFF. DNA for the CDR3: TGTGCCAGCAGCAAAGGGTTGGCAGGGGAACCAGGGTTGAACACTGAAGCTTTCTTT.

This CDR3 is CASSYSKTPYRQRGYTF. The DNA of the CDR3 is TGTGCCAGCAGTTACTCGAAGACCCCTTACAGGCAGAGGGGCTACACCTTC. The chain has TRBV6-5 and TRBJ1-2; D is perhaps TRBD1 (5 bases). CDR1 MNHEY and CDR2 SVGAGI come from the germline V gene. CDR3 length equals 17 residues. The germline V and J ends were trimmed by 0 bases and 8 bases, with 22 bases remaining between them.

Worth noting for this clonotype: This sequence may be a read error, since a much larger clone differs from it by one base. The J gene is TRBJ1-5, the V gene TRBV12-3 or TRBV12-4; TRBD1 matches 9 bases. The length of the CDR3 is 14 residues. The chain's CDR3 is CASWTGESNQPQQF. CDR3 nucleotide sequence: TGTGCCAGCTGGACAGGGGAAAGCAATCAGCCCCAGCAATTT.

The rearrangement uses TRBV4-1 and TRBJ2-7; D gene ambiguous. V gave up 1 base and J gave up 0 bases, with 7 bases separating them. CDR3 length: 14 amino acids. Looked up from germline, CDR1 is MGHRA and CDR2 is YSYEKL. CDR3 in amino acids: CASSQGVYSYEQYF. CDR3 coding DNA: TGCGCCAGCAGCCAAGGAGTTTACTCCTACGAGCAGTACTTC.

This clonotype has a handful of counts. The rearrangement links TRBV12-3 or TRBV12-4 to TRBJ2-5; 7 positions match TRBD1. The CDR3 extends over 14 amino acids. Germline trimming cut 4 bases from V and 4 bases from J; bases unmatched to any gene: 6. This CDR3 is CASSSRRQGETQYF. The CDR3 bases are TGTGCCAGCAGTTCAAGGCGACAGGGAGAGACCCAGTACTTC.

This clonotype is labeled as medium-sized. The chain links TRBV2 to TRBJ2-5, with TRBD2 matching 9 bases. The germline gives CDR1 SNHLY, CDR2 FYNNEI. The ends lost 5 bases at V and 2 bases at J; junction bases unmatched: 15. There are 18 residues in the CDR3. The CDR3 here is CASSPSGTSGCYQETQYF. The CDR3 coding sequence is TGTGCCAGCAGTCCGAGTGGAACTAGCGGGTGCTATCAAGAGACCCAGTACTTC.

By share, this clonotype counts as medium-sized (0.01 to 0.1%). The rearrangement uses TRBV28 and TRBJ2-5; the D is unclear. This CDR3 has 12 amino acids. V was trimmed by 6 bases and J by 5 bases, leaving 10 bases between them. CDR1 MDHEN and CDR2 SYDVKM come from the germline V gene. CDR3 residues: CASSLPYETQYF. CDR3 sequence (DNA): TGTGCCAGCAGCCTCCCGTACGAGACCCAGTACTTC.

CDR3 loop: CASSQDLRGDQETQYF. Written as DNA, the CDR3 is TGCGCCAGCAGCCAAGACCTACGGGGGGATCAAGAGACCCAGTACTTC. The gene calls are TRBV4-1 and TRBJ2-5; 7 bases align to TRBD2. The J segment lost 2 bases and the V segment lost 0 bases, leaving 6 bases of the junction unmatched. The CDR3 length is 16 residues. The germline V gene has CDR1 MGHRA and CDR2 YSYEKL.

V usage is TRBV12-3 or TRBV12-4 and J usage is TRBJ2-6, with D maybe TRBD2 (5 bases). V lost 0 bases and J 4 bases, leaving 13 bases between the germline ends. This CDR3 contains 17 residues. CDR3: CASSLALVGSGANVLTF. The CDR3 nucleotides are TGTGCCAGCAGTTTAGCGCTTGTGGGGAGCGGGGCCAACGTCCTGACTTTC.

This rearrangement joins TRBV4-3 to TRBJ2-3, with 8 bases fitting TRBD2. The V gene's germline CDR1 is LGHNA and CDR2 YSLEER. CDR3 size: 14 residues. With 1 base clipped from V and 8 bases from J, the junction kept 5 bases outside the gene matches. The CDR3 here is CASSQVAGRGTQYF. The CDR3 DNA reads TGCGCCAGCAGCCAAGTAGCGGGGCGGGGTACGCAGTATTTT.